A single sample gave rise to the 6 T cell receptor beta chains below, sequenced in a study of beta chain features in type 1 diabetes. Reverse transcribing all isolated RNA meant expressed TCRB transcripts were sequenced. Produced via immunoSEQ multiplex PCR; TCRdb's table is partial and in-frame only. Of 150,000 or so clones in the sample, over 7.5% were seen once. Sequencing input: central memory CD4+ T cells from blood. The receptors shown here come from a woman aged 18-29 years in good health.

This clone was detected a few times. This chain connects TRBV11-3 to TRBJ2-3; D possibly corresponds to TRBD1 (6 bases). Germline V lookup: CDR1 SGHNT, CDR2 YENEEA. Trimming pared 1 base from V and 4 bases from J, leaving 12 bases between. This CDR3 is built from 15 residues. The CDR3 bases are TGTGCCAGCAGCTTAGTTGGGGGCCGCCCAGATACGCAGTATTTT. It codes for CASSLVGGRPDTQYF.

The CDR3, as DNA: TGTGCCAGCAGCCAAGACGGGTGGATGTCACCCCTCCACTTT. Amino acids: CASSQDGWMSPLHF. This chain connects TRBV14 to TRBJ1-6; no reliable D call. From germline, CDR1 is SGHDN and CDR2 FVKESK. The CDR3 sequence is 14 residues long. With 0 bases removed from V and 10 bases from J, the gap between germline ends came to 10 bases. Using reference TRBV14 and TRBJ1-6 for the parts outside the CDR3, the full variable domain is EAGVTQFPSHSVIEKGQTVTLRCDPISGHDNLYWYRRVMGKEIKFLLHFVKESKQDESGMPNNRFLAERTGGTYSTLKVQPAELEDSGVYFCASSQDGWMSPLHFGNGTRLTVT.

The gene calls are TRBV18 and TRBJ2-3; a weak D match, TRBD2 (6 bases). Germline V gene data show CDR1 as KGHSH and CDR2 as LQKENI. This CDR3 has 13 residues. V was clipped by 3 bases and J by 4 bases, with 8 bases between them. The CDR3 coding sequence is TGTGCCAGCTCACCGGGGACTCCAGATACGCAGTATTTT. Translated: CASSPGTPDTQYF.

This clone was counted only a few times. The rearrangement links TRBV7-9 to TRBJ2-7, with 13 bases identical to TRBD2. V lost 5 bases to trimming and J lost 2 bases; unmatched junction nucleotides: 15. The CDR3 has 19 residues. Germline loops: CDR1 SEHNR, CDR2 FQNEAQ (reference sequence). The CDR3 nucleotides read TGTGCCAGCAGCCAATTTAGGTCGTACGGGACTAGCGGGGCCTACGAGCAGTACTTC. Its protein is CASSQFRSYGTSGAYEQYF.

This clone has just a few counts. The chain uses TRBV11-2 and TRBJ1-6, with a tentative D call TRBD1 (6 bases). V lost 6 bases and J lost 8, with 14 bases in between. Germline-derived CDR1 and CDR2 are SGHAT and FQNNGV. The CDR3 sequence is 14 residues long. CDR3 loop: CASRAGTPHSPLHF. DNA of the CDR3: TGTGCCAGCAGGGCCGGGACACCCCATTCACCCCTCCACTTT.

The CDR3 DNA reads TGCGCCAGCAGCTGGCTCCGGGACAGGGCCGAGCAGTACTTC. The encoded protein is CASSWLRDRAEQYF. The chain couples TRBV5-1 to TRBJ2-7; 9 bases agree with TRBD1. Germline lookup yields CDR1 SGHRS and CDR2 YFSETQ. The CDR3 runs to 14 residues. Trimming cost V 3 bases and J 6 bases; bases outside gene matches: 7. Complete variable domain (other parts from reference TRBV5-1 and TRBJ2-7): KAGVTQTPRYLIKTRGQQVTLSCSPISGHRSVSWYQQTPGQGLQFLFEYFSETQRNKGNFPGRFSGRQFSNSRSEMNVSTLELGDSALYLCASSWLRDRAEQYFGPGTRLTVT.